This T cell receptor beta chain originates from a study of blood T cells in healthy people across ages. The CDR3 has 15 residues. The germline V and J ends were trimmed by 2 bases and 6 bases, with 11 bases remaining between them. Germline values: CDR1 SGHTA, CDR2 FQGTGA. The use of a sample-barcoded 5' primer and a J-beta primer mix characterized a second PCR of 7 to 11 cycles. TCRdb itself ran the 5' RACE reads through MiXCR, one entry per CDR3 protein. This sample has approximately 670,000 distinct CDR3 sequences; over 40% occur once, and the top ten carry approximately 31%. V usage is TRBV7-3 and J usage is TRBJ1-6, with TRBD1 as a possible D gene (5 bases). Sequenced material: blood. This receptor was taken from a man older than 75 in good health. The chain's CDR3 is CASSLFGTANSPLHF. The DNA of the CDR3 is TGTGCCAGCAGCTTATTCGGGACCGCTAATTCACCCCTCCACTTT.